This T cell receptor beta chain was sequenced in a study of monozygotic twins with inflammatory bowel disease. Findings and limits, study-wide: No separation of different T cell subtypes was possible. Evidence failed to back one strong IBD-linked signal or clonotype. Since immunosuppressive treatments differed, patient repertoires may have gained added variability.

Germline V gene lookup returns CDR1 LGHNA and CDR2 YNFKEQ. The CDR3 covers 16 residues. In preparing each TCR library, 3,000 to 4,000 ng of total RNA was used. TCRdb re-called the 5' RACE reads; every CDR3 protein appears as one record, without DNA. The sample totals 150,000 to 200,000 distinct CDR3 sequences. With respect to this clonotype: Its cognate antigen is unknown.

The source of this sequence is a human donor with ulcerative colitis or Crohn's disease, or a healthy co-twin of an affected twin (not recorded which). Input material: blood. The chain links TRBV4-2 to TRBJ2-1; there is no DNA to check the TCRdb D call of TRBD1. The CDR3 protein is CASSQGTGQGARRQFF.